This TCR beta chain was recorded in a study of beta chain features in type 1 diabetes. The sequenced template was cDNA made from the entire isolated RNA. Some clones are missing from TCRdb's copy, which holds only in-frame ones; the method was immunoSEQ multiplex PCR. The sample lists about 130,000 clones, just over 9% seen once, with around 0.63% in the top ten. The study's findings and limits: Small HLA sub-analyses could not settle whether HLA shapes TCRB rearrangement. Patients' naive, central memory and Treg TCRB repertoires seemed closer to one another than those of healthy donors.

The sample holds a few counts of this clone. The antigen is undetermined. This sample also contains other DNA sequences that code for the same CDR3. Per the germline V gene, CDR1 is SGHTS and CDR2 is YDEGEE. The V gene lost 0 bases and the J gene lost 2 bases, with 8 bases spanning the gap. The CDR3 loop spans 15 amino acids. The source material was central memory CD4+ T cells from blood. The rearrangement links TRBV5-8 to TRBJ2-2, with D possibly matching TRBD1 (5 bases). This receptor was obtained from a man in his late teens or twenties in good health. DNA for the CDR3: TGTGCCAGCAGCTTGGTTGGGGCCAACACCGGGGAGCTGTTTTTT. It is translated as CASSLVGANTGELFF.